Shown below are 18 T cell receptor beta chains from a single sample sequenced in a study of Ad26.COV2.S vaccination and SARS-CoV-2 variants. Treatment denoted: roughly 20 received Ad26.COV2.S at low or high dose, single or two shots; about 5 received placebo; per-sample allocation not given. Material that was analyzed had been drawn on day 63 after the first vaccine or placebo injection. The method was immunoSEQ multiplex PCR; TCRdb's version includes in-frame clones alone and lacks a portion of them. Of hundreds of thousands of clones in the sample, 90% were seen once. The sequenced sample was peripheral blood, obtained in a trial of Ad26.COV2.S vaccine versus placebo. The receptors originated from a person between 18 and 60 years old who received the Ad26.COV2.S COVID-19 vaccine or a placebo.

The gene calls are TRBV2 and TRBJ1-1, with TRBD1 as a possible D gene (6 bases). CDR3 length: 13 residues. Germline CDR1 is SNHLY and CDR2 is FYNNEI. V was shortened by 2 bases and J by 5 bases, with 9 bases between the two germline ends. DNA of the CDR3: TGTGCCAGCAGTGAAACAGGGTATACTGAAGCTTTCTTT. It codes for CASSETGYTEAFF.

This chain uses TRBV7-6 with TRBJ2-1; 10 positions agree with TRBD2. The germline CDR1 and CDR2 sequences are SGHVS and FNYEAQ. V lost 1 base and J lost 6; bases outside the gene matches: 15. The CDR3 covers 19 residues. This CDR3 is CASSLEASGSLGGFNEQFF. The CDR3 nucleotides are TGTGCCAGCAGCTTAGAGGCTAGCGGGAGCCTCGGGGGGTTCAATGAGCAGTTCTTC. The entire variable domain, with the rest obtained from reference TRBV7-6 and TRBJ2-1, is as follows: GAGVSQSPRYKVTKRGQDVALRCDPISGHVSLYWYRQALGQGPEFLTYFNYEAQQDKSGLPNDRFSAERPEGSISTLTIQRTEQRDSAMYRCASSLEASGSLGGFNEQFFGPGTRLTVL.

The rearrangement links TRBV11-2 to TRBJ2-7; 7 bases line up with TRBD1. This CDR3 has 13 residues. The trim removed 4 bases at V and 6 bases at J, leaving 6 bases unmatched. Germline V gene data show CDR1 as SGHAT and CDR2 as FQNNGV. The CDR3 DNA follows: TGTGCCAGCAGCTGGAATACAGGGGCCGAGCAGTACTTC. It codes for CASSWNTGAEQYF.

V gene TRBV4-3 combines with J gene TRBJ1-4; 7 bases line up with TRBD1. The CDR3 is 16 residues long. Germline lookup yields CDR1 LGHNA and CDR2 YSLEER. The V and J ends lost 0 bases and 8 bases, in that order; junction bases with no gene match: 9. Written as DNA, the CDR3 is TGCGCCAGCAGCCAAGATTTCTCAGTCAGGGGGGAAAAACTGTTTTTT. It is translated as CASSQDFSVRGEKLFF.

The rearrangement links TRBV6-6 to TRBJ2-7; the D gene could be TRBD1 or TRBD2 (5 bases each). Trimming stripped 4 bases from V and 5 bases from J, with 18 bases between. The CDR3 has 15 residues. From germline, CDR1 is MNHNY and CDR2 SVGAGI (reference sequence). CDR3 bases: TGTGCCAGCAGTTGGGGGACGGGGCGCGGCAACGAGCAGTACTTC. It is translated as CASSWGTGRGNEQYF.

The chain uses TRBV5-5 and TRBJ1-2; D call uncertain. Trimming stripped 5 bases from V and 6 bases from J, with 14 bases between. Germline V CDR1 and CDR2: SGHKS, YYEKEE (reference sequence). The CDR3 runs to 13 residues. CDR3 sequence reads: CASSDGISNGYTF. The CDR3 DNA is TGTGCCAGCAGTGACGGGATTTCAAATGGCTACACCTTC.

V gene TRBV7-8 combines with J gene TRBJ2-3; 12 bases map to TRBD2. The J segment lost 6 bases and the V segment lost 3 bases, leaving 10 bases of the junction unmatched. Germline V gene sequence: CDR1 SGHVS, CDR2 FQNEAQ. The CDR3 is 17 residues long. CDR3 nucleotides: TGTGCCAGCAGCTTGCCGCGAAGACTAGCGGGAGTCGATACGCAGTATTTT. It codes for CASSLPRRLAGVDTQYF. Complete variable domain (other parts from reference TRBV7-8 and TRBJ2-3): GAGVSQSPRYKVAKRGQDVALRCDPISGHVSLFWYQQALGQGPEFLTYFQNEAQLDKSGLPSDRFFAERPEGSVSTLKIQRTQQEDSAVYLCASSLPRRLAGVDTQYFGPGTRLTVL.

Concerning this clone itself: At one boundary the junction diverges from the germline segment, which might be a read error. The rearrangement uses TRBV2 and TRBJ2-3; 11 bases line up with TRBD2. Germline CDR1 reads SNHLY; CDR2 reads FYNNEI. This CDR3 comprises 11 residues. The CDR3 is CASSVPGLAVF. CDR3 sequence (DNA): TGTGCCAGCAGTGTACCGGGACTAGCGGTTTTT.

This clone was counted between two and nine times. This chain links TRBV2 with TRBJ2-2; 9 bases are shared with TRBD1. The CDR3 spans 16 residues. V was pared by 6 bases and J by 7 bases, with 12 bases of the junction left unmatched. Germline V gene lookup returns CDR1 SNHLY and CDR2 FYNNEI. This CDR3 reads CASSRSGTGKVGELFF. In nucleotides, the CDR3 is TGTGCCAGCAGCCGATCCGGGACAGGGAAGGTCGGGGAGCTGTTTTTT.

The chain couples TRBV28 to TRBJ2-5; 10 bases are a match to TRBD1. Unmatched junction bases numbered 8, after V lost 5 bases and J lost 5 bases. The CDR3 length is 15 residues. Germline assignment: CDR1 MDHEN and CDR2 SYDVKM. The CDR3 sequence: CASSHTGTGVETQYF. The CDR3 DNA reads TGTGCCAGCAGTCACACCGGGACAGGGGTGGAGACCCAGTACTTC.

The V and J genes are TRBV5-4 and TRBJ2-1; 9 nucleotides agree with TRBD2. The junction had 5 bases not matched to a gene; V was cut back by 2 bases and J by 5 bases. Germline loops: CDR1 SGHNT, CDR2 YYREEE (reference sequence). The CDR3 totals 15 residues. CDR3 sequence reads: CASSLRLAADNEQFF. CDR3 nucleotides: TGTGCCAGCAGCTTAAGACTAGCGGCGGACAATGAGCAGTTCTTC.

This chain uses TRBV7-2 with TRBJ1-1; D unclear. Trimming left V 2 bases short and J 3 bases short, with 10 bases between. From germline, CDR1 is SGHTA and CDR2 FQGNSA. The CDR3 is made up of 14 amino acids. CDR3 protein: CASSLSVGDTEAFF. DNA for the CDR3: TGTGCCAGCAGCTTAAGTGTTGGGGACACTGAAGCTTTCTTT.

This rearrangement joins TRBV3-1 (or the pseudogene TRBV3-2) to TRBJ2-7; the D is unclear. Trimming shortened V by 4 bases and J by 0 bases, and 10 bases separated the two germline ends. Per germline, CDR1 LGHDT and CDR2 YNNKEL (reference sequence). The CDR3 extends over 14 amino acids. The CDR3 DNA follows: TGTGCCAGCAGCCTAGACACGCGCTCCTACGAGCAGTACTTC. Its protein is CASSLDTRSYEQYF.

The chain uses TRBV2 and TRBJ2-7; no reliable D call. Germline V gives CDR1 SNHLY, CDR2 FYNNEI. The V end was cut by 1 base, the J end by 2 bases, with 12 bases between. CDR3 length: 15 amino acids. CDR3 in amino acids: CASSEEQVSTYEQYF. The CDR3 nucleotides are TGTGCCAGCAGTGAAGAGCAGGTGTCCACCTACGAGCAGTACTTC.

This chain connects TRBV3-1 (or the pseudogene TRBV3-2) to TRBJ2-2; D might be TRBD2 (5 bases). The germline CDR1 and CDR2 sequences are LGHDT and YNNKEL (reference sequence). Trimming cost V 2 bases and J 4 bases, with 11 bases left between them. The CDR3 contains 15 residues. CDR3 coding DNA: TGTGCCAGCAGCCAAAGAGGGCCGGGCACCGGGGAGCTGTTTTTT. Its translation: CASSQRGPGTGELFF.

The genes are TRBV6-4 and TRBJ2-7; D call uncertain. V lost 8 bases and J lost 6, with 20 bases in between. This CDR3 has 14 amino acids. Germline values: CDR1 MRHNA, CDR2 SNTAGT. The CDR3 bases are TGTGCCAGCTCTCCATTTTTACTCCTCAGCGAGCAGTACTTC. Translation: CASSPFLLLSEQYF.

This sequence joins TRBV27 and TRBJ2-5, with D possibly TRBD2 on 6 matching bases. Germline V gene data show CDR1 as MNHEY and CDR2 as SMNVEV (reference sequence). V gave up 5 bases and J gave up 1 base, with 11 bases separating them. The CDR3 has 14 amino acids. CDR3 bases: TGTGCCAGCAGTCCCCGGGACTTCCAAGAGACCCAGTACTTC. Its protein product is CASSPRDFQETQYF.

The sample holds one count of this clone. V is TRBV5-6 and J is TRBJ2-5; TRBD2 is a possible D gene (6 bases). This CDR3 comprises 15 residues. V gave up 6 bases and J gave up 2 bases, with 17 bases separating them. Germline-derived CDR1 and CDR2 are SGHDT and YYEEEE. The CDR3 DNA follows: TGTGCCAGCAAGGTCGGGGAGGTTTTTCAAGAGACCCAGTACTTC. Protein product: CASKVGEVFQETQYF.